This T cell receptor beta chain appears in the sequencing data of a study of blood T cell repertoires in COVID-19. About the study: COVID-19 samples, acute and convalescent, were from the United States, Italy and Spain. From T cells, B-cell-depleted T cells, or PBMCs came the material, which was cDNA or gDNA.

In the original processing: Nucleated cell number was recorded as an estimate derived from reference gene primer amplification. Measured with immunoSEQ multiplex PCR; TCRdb has only the in-frame clones, and not every one. Clonal size and the V and J genes are those of that table, whereas D and trimming came from the DNA. The sample has around 99,000 clones, more than 65% seen once. The germline CDR1 and CDR2 sequences are SGDLS and YYNGEE. V shed 0 bases, J shed 10 bases, and the junction held 18 bases outside the gene matches. The CDR3 extends over 18 amino acids. The sequenced sample consisted of peripheral blood. This TCR was recovered from an elderly woman with active or convalescent COVID-19. This sequence joins TRBV9 and TRBJ2-1, with 8 bases lining up with TRBD2. The CDR3 protein is CASSVGGLGLGSSGEQFF. CDR3 coding DNA: TGTGCCAGCAGCGTAGGGGGATTGGGACTAGGGTCAAGCGGCGAGCAGTTCTTC.